A selection of T cell receptor beta chains follows, all from one sample in a study of PD-1 blockade in classical Hodgkin lymphoma. The data were produced by immunoSEQ multiplex PCR, yet TCRdb's version contains in-frame clones alone and is incomplete. The sample lists approximately 58,000 clones, roughly 90% seen once, with 8% to 13% in the top ten. This sample comprised peripheral blood mononuclear cells (PBMCs), obtained before the second cycle of nivolumab. These receptors originate from a human donor with classical Hodgkin lymphoma. Both conserved end residues are part of each CDR3. A D gene is named only where the DNA matches it firmly. Not every row has a clone size; where given, it reads once, few, many or a size class.

j_gene,d_gene,v_gene,abundance,CDR3nt,CDR3aa
TRBJ2-1,TRBD2,TRBV5-1,.,TGCGCCAGCAGCCTGATAGCGGGGGGCCACAATGAGCAGTTCTTC,CASSLIAGGHNEQFF
TRBJ1-1,TRBD1,TRBV7-9,.,TGTGCCAGCAGCGCTAGGACAGGGTTGAACACTGAAGCTTTCTTT,CASSARTGLNTEAFF
TRBJ1-2,.,TRBV27,.,TGTGCCAGCAGCGGACAGTACTTATATGGCTACACCTTC,CASSGQYLYGYTF
TRBJ1-1,.,TRBV29-1,.,TGCAGCGTGCAACCAGAGAACACTGAAGCTTTCTTT,CSVQPENTEAFF
TRBJ1-2,TRBD1,TRBV7-9,few,TGTGCCAGCGGGACCGGGACAGGGGAGGTCGACTATGGCTACACCTTC,CASGTGTGEVDYGYTF
TRBJ2-7,TRBD1,TRBV19,.,TGTGCCAGTAGTATGCGTGAGACAGGGTTATACGAGCAGTACTTC,CASSMRETGLYEQYF
TRBJ1-4,.,TRBV5-6,.,TGTGCCAGCAGCTTGGGGACAGCTGCAACTAATGAAAAACTGTTTTTT,CASSLGTAATNEKLFF
TRBJ2-1,TRBD1,TRBV27,.,TGTGCCAGCAACACACAGGGGTCCTACAATGAGCAGTTCTTC,CASNTQGSYNEQFF
TRBJ1-3,TRBD1,TRBV5-5,.,TGTGCCAGCAGCTGGAGCGGGGGACAGCGAGGAAACACCATATATTTT,CASSWSGGQRGNTIYF
TRBJ2-2,.,TRBV6-5,.,TGTGCCAGCAGTTACGAGACAAGGGAGGTCGCCGGGGAGCTGTTTTTT,CASSYETREVAGELFF
TRBJ2-5,.,TRBV5-1,.,TGCGCCAGCAGCTCCCAGGGGCCACCGTCAGAGACCCAGTACTTC,CASSSQGPPSETQYF
TRBJ1-5,TRBD1,TRBV27,.,TGTGCCAGCAGTCCCAGACAGGGAGCCTTTTATAGCAATCAGCCCCAGCATTTT,CASSPRQGAFYSNQPQHF
TRBJ2-7,TRBD1,TRBV7-9,.,TGTGCCAGCAGCCCGAGCACAGGACAGGGCACAAACTACGAGCAGTACTTC,CASSPSTGQGTNYEQYF
TRBJ1-2,.,TRBV18,.,TGTGCCAGCTCACCAACCCAGGGACTCTATGGCTACACCTTC,CASSPTQGLYGYTF
TRBJ2-7,.,TRBV7-9,few,TGTGCCTCAGGGAACATCTACGAGCAGTACTTC,CASGNIYEQYF
TRBJ2-3,.,TRBV29-1,.,TGCAGCGTCGGGAAAGGGGGCGGGAGAGATACGCAGTATTTT,CSVGKGGGRDTQYF
TRBJ2-2,.,TRBV29-1,.,TGCAGCGTTGACAGGGGTAACACCGGGGAGCTGTTTTTT,CSVDRGNTGELFF
TRBJ2-1,.,TRBV2,.,TGTGCCACAGACGGGGATGAGCAGTTCTTC,CATDGDEQFF
TRBJ2-1,TRBD1,TRBV9,.,TGTGCCAGCAGCGTAGACGACAGGGATCCCTACAATGAGCAGTTCTTC,CASSVDDRDPYNEQFF
TRBJ2-1,.,TRBV19,.,TGTGCCAGTAGATCCCAGGGTAGTGACAATGAGCAGTTCTTC,CASRSQGSDNEQFF
TRBJ2-7,.,TRBV7-8,.,TGTGCCAGCAGCTTGGAAGGTGGGCGGGCCTCCTACGAGCAGTACTTC,CASSLEGGRASYEQYF
TRBJ2-7,TRBD1,TRBV30,.,TGTGCCTGGACCTCCGGGACAGGGGGTTACGAGCAGTACTTC,CAWTSGTGGYEQYF
TRBJ2-1,.,TRBV27,.,TGTGCCAGCAGCCTCCAACGGGGAAATGAGCAGTTCTTC,CASSLQRGNEQFF
TRBJ1-5,.,TRBV6-1,once,TGTGCCAGCAGTACCGGAAGGGGAGGCAATCAGCCCCAGCATTTT,CASSTGRGGNQPQHF
TRBJ2-3,.,TRBV9,.,TGTGCCAGCAGCGTAGGAGGACTGCAAAGCACAGATACGCAGTATTTT,CASSVGGLQSTDTQYF
TRBJ2-6,.,TRBV2,.,TGTGCCAGCAGCACAAGCTCTGGGGCCAACGTCCTGACTTTC,CASSTSSGANVLTF
TRBJ1-5,TRBD1,TRBV6-5,.,TGTGCCAGCAGTTACGCGGGACAGCCGAATCAGCCCCAGCATTTT,CASSYAGQPNQPQHF
TRBJ2-5,.,TRBV12-1,.,TGTGCCAGCGGCGGACTAGTCCCTGGGGAGACCCAGTACTTC,CASGGLVPGETQYF
TRBJ2-5,.,TRBV10-3,.,TGTGCCACGACAACTGGACGCATCCAAGAGACCCAGTACTTC,CATTTGRIQETQYF
TRBJ1-1,.,TRBV6-5,once,TGTGCCAGCAGTTACCCGGGGAGGATCTCTGAAGCTTTCTTT,CASSYPGRISEAFF
TRBJ2-7,.,TRBV5-1,.,TGCGCCAGCAGCTTAAGGAGGGCCAGCACGGACTCCTACGAGCAGTACTTC,CASSLRRASTDSYEQYF
TRBJ1-5,.,TRBV7-2,medium-sized,TGTGCCAGCAGTTTGCAGGGGATCGGCAATCAGCCCCAGCATTTT,CASSLQGIGNQPQHF
TRBJ2-7,.,TRBV7-9,few,TGTGCCAGCAGCCCAGGACAAGTCTACGAGCAGTACTTC,CASSPGQVYEQYF
TRBJ1-1,.,TRBV9,once,TGTGCCAGCAGCGTATCGCTTCTGGGCACTGAAGCTTTCTTT,CASSVSLLGTEAFF
TRBJ2-7,TRBD1,TRBV19,.,TGTGCCAGTAGCACCCGGGACAGGGGGCCCGAGCAGTACTTC,CASSTRDRGPEQYF
TRBJ2-7,.,TRBV4-2,.,TGTGCCAGCAGCCCCACAGGGTACGAGCAGTACTTC,CASSPTGYEQYF
TRBJ2-7,.,TRBV9,.,TGTGCCAGCAGCGTAGTACGGAATCCCCTTATCTACGAGCAGTACTTC,CASSVVRNPLIYEQYF
TRBJ2-1,TRBD2,TRBV7-7,.,TGTGCCAGCAGCCACGGACTGGCGGGAGAGGGTGAGCAGTTCTTC,CASSHGLAGEGEQFF
TRBJ2-7,.,TRBV27,.,TGTGCCAGCAGTTGGCGCAGTGGGGGTTACGAGCAGTACTTC,CASSWRSGGYEQYF
TRBJ2-5,.,TRBV5-1,once,TGCGCCAGCAGGGGGTCGATAGCGGCCCCCTCCTACCAAGAGACCCAGTACTTC,CASRGSIAAPSYQETQYF
TRBJ2-1,.,TRBV5-1,once,TGCGCCAGCAGCCCAGGCCCGTCGCGTGACAATGAGCAGTTCTTC,CASSPGPSRDNEQFF
TRBJ1-2,.,TRBV21-1,.,TGTGCCAGCAGCAAAATCCTTTTCGGGACAGCTTATGGCTACACCTTC,CASSKILFGTAYGYTF
TRBJ2-5,.,TRBV2,once,TGTGCCAGCCGGGGGACTGGTTTCCAAGAGACCCAGTACTTC,CASRGTGFQETQYF
TRBJ1-1,.,TRBV7-3,.,TGTGCCAGCAGCGCCTCGACAGAGATGAACACTGAAGCTTTCTTT,CASSASTEMNTEAFF